This entry is about one T cell receptor beta chain. Antigen: not known. Using RNA template, CDR3s of TCR alpha and beta were amplified with iRepertoire arm-PCR. One-step reverse transcription and amplification started from about 100-400 ng of tissue mRNA or PBMC total RNA. TCRdb re-derived calls from the multiplex PCR reads in MiXCR, one entry per CDR3 protein. Of some 6,200 distinct CDR3 sequences in the sample, roughly 31% were seen once. This sample was included in a study of glioma-infiltrating T cells. General study findings and limits: Very few CDR3 sequences were shared between tissue and blood.

The TCR comes from a human donor with low-grade glioma or glioblastoma, undergoing nonglioma brain surgery, or in good health (not recorded which). Input material: glioma tissue, nonneoplastic brain tissue, or PBMCs (not recorded which).

CDR3 in amino acids: CSASVAGGRTDTQYF. The CDR3 bases are TGCAGTGCTAGTGTGGCGGGAGGCCGCACAGATACGCAGTATTTT. The chain has TRBV20-1 and TRBJ2-3, with 8 bases that match TRBD2. V gave up 3 bases and J gave up 1 base; unmatched junction bases: 6. Germline V gene data show CDR1 as DFQATT and CDR2 as SNEGSKA (reference sequence). There are 15 residues in the CDR3.